This T cell receptor beta chain was retrieved from a study of shared clonotypes between healthy human individuals (TCRdb year 2020). The study in broad terms: The cohort included three men and a couple of women between 18 and 49 years of age. Blood TCR repertoires of about 5 healthy adults were deeply sequenced to estimate repertoire size and the extent of clonotype sharing between individuals. Libraries were prepared and TCR repertoires were sequenced by different laboratories using diverse techniques, in order to increase sequencing depth and limit assay-specific biases. Each donor's leukapheresis produced roughly between roughly 0.85 and 10 billion PBMCs. Overall study outcomes, separate from this receptor: Because the study included only a small number of donors, the genetic and exposure-history diversity represented was limited. Pairwise subsampling indicated that sequencing depth was expected to affect the degree of clonotype sharing among donors. Only blood was sampled, and tissue TCR repertoires likely differ from those in blood.

Using the deep immunoSEQ assay, TCR CDR3 regions were amplified from genomic DNA by multiplex PCR. For each cell subset, the extracted genomic DNA was distributed evenly across all wells of several immunoSEQ 96-well plates, and each plate served as one replicate. For unsorted PBMC, each replicate PCR was loaded with 300 ng genomic DNA, equivalent to 30,000 or so T cell genomes. Ten immunoSEQ deep assay plates were used to sequence unsorted PBMC genomic DNA. The purified libraries were quantified using a Qubit 3.0 fluorometer, sized with a Bioanalyzer 2100, and then quantified again using the KAPA Library Quantification kit. A separate single-read 150-cycle Illumina NextSeq 550 flow cell was used to sequence each immunoSEQ 96-well plate. Per the source publication's procedure: Because the immunoSEQ output held only junctional sequences and lacked quality scores, the filtering could not match the filtering applied to full-length reads. To assign V/J genes and CDR3, sequences were annotated using PyIR, a Python wrapper for IgBLAST v1.9, with IMGT germline references. Any read was removed if the V/J assignment was weak (E-value above 1e-6), the CDR3 was missing, or the read contained stop codons, out-of-frame junctions, or ambiguous translated residues. V3J clonotypes were defined as sequences sharing the same inferred V gene, J gene, and CDR3 amino acid sequence. Percentage overlap between repertoires was calculated by dividing the number of shared unique clonotypes by the size of the smaller repertoire. RTK rarefaction, the Chao1 estimator, and Recon v2.1 estimates of unobserved clonotypes were used to assess repertoire richness. Held by TCRdb, this immuneACCESS table contains in-frame sequences only and omits some clones. Under half of the omission traces to an unresolved V gene where checked; the cause of the rest is unknown. V, J and clone size were drawn from that table, and D and trimming were deduced from the DNA. The sample contains fewer than 600,000 clones, about 74% of them found a single time. Around 11% of the sample is taken by the ten largest.

Healthy HIV-negative adults with no recently reported acute infections or vaccinations were included as donors. Only Caucasian adults living in Nashville, Tennessee, USA were represented among the donors. For unsorted samples, some 100 million PBMCs were counted and genomic DNA was extracted with the QIAamp DNA Blood Mini kit. Blood was collected by leukapheresis, and PBMCs were isolated by Ficoll-Histopaque density gradient centrifugation and then cryopreserved in liquid nitrogen vapor phase. V is pared back by 3 bases and J by 5 bases, with 10 bases lying between the germline termini. CDR1 and CDR2 were assigned from the germline V gene as SGHDN and FVKESK. From the cysteine through the phenylalanine, the CDR3 covers 13 amino acids. Only the CDR3 portion is preserved as DNA: 39 bases, with reading frame beginning at the first base. Note on this clone: There is no known antigen for this receptor. No much larger clone is present one base from it, and per-base qualities are unavailable.

The rearrangement joined TRBV14 to TRBJ1-2; a weak D assignment points to TRBD1 (6 bases agree). The clonotype was recovered from a woman aged 35 to 49 in good health. Some clones in this sample may be carry-over from other donors' samples. Sequencing used PBMCs. The DNA sequence is TGTGCCAGCAGCCAGGACAGCTTATATGGCTACACCTTC. This encodes CASSQDSLYGYTF.